The 13 T cell receptor beta chains in this list originate from one sample, sequenced in a study of blood T cell repertoires in COVID-19. Assay used: immunoSEQ multiplex PCR; TCRdb lists only in-frame clones, some missing. The sample yields some 76,000 clones, approximately 84% seen once. Sequenced input: peripheral blood. All receptors come from a man over 45 with COVID-19, enrolled during active disease.

This chain uses TRBV5-1 with TRBJ2-7, with 10 bases that match TRBD1. The length of the CDR3 is 18 residues. CDR1 SGHRS and CDR2 YFSETQ come from the germline V gene. Unmatched junction bases numbered 10, after V lost 0 bases and J lost 1 base. The CDR3 loop is CASSLGPTDRGLSYEQYF. CDR3 coding DNA: TGCGCCAGCAGCTTGGGCCCCACCGACAGGGGGCTGTCCTACGAGCAGTACTTC.

The chain uses TRBV6-5 and TRBJ1-2, with TRBD1 identical over 9 bases. Germline V gives CDR1 MNHEY, CDR2 SVGAGI. The CDR3 runs 13 residues. Trimming removed 7 bases from V and 7 bases from J; junction bases left unmatched: 7. The CDR3 bases are TGTGCCAGCACCTTACAGGGGGCGCGTGGCTACACCTTC. As protein: CASTLQGARGYTF.

This clone was counted between two and nine times. The chain employs TRBV6-5 and TRBJ2-2; tentative D call: TRBD1 (5 bases). The germline CDR1 and CDR2 sequences are MNHEY and SVGAGI. This CDR3 spans 14 amino acids. The V end lost 6 bases, the J end lost 6 bases, and 14 bases lay between the germline ends. In DNA, the CDR3 is TGTGCCAGCAGAATCCAGGGTGATTCCGGGGAGCTGTTTTTT. Translation: CASRIQGDSGELFF.

The chain employs TRBV7-2 and TRBJ2-2, with no clear D. V dropped 3 bases and J dropped 6 bases, with 8 bases sitting between them. Germline V gene sequence: CDR1 SGHTA, CDR2 FQGNSA. The CDR3 runs 13 residues. The CDR3 sequence is CASSFGFAGELFF. CDR3 in DNA: TGTGCCAGCAGCTTCGGGTTTGCCGGGGAGCTGTTTTTT.

The V gene is TRBV7-3, the J gene TRBJ2-1; D remains ambiguous. CDR1 is SGHTA, CDR2 FQGTGA, per germline. This CDR3 region has 13 residues. Trimming removed 2 bases from V and 10 bases from J, with 12 bases in between. This chain's CDR3 is CASSLGTALEQFF. CDR3 bases: TGTGCCAGCAGCTTAGGTACCGCTCTAGAGCAGTTCTTC.

This chain links TRBV2 with TRBJ1-2; possibly TRBD1 for D (5 bases). Trimming stripped 6 bases from V and 3 bases from J, with 17 bases between. This CDR3 spans 15 amino acids. Germline V gives CDR1 SNHLY, CDR2 FYNNEI. The CDR3: CASRAGTGRYYGYTF. CDR3 DNA sequence: TGTGCCAGCAGAGCCGGGACCGGGAGGTACTATGGCTACACCTTC.

The CDR3 protein is CASSAGSNEQFF. The CDR3, as DNA: TGTGCCAGCAGCGCCGGGAGCAATGAGCAGTTCTTC. The rearrangement uses TRBV7-9 and TRBJ2-1; D may be TRBD2 (6 bases). Trimming shortened V by 5 bases and J by 6 bases, and 8 bases separated the two germline ends. The CDR3 extends over 12 amino acids. Germline CDR1 SEHNR, CDR2 FQNEAQ (reference sequence).

The J gene is TRBJ2-2, the V gene TRBV6-5, with D hard to call. This CDR3 contains 13 residues. Trimming removed 5 bases from V and 5 bases from J, with 9 bases in between. Per the germline V gene, CDR1 is MNHEY and CDR2 is SVGAGI. Here the CDR3 reads CASSRTETGELFF. CDR3 DNA sequence: TGTGCCAGCAGTCGTACAGAAACCGGGGAGCTGTTTTTT.

This chain links TRBV4-1 with TRBJ1-4, with a tentative D call TRBD1 (5 bases). CDR1 is MGHRA, CDR2 YSYEKL, per germline. Deletions cut 0 bases from V and 7 bases from J, with 12 bases between. The CDR3 is made up of 15 amino acids. The CDR3 sequence: CASSQDTGRGEKLFF. The DNA of the CDR3 is TGCGCCAGCAGCCAAGATACAGGCCGAGGTGAAAAACTGTTTTTT.

This clone has a single count. The chain couples TRBV28 to TRBJ1-2, with 8 bases matching TRBD1. CDR3 size: 14 residues. Germline assignment: CDR1 MDHEN and CDR2 SYDVKM. After removal of 1 base from V and 8 bases from J, the junction contained 6 bases not matched to a gene. CDR3 in amino acids: CASSLYQGAQGYTF. The CDR3 DNA is TGTGCCAGCAGTTTATACCAGGGGGCACAGGGCTACACCTTC.

The V gene is TRBV5-5, the J gene TRBJ2-1, with TRBD2 identical over 11 bases. V lost 0 bases to trimming and J lost 4 bases; unmatched junction nucleotides: 6. The germline CDR1 and CDR2 sequences are SGHKS and YYEKEE (reference sequence). The CDR3 covers 17 residues. DNA of the CDR3: TGTGCCAGCAGCTTGGAACTAGCGGGAGTTAGGTACAATGAGCAGTTCTTC. It yields the protein CASSLELAGVRYNEQFF.

V is TRBV5-1 and J is TRBJ2-3, with 12 bases fitting TRBD2. The trim removed 4 bases at V and 0 bases at J, leaving 3 bases unmatched. Germline CDR1 and CDR2: SGHRS and YFSETQ. CDR3 length equals 16 residues. The CDR3 loop reads CASSPGLAGSTDTQYF. CDR3 DNA: TGCGCCAGCAGCCCGGGACTAGCGGGCAGCACAGATACGCAGTATTTT.

CDR3 in DNA: TGTGCCAGCAGCGAAACCGGGACTAGCGGGAGGGTAGAGACCCAGTACTTC. Translation: CASSETGTSGRVETQYF. V gene TRBV7-3 combines with J gene TRBJ2-5; 16 bases fit TRBD2. Germline CDR1 is SGHTA and CDR2 is FQGTGA. This CDR3 has 17 residues. V lost 5 bases to trimming and J lost 4 bases; unmatched junction nucleotides: 7. Supplemented by reference TRBV7-3 and TRBJ2-5, the full variable domain reads GAGVSQTPSNKVTEKGKYVELRCDPISGHTALYWYRQSLGQGPEFLIYFQGTGAADDSGLPNDRFFAVRPEGSVSTLKIQRTERGDSAVYLCASSETGTSGRVETQYFGPGTRLLVL.